The present T cell receptor beta chain was sequenced within a study of cytomegalovirus exposure and HLA in healthy donors. Background on the study: An earlier analysis identified 100 million to 130 million unique TCR beta sequences in about 190 million T cells.

The PCR used 60 Vbeta and 13 Jbeta primers. The method was immunoSEQ multiplex PCR; TCRdb's version includes in-frame clones alone and lacks a portion of them. The sample comprises approximately 160,000 clones, around three quarters of which are singletons, and approximately 1.6% rests with the top ten. Germline V gene lookup returns CDR1 MDHEN and CDR2 SYDVKM. The CDR3 is made up of 18 amino acids. V lost 3 bases and J lost 2; bases outside the gene matches: 12. Only one count was recorded for this clone. This chain joins TRBV28 and TRBJ2-3; 9 bases fit TRBD2. This receptor was obtained from a woman aged 25 to 39 in good health and CMV-seronegative. The sample comprised PBMCs. The CDR3 bases are TGTGCCAGCAGTTTGGTACTGCCGGCGGGAGGGTTCACAGATACGCAGTATTTT. It is translated as CASSLVLPAGGFTDTQYF.